The source of this T cell receptor (beta chain) is a study of T cell repertoires in cytomegalovirus infection. For this clonotype: No antigen is known for it.

This CDR3 comprises 15 residues. V lost 6 bases, J lost 0 bases, and 16 bases lay in between. The germline V gene encodes CDR1 DFQATT and CDR2 SNEGSKA (reference sequence). Study findings and constraints: The ex vivo response was dominated by HLA-C-restricted CMV-specific TCR beta clonotypes.

TCRdb reprocessed the reads via MiXCR and lists one record per CDR3 protein. There are approximately 270,000 distinct CDR3 sequences in the sample; roughly a fifth occur only once, and approximately 19% lies in the top ten. The chain is built from TRBV20-1 and TRBJ2-3; D might be TRBD2 (5 bases). Material: cultured PBMCs, obtained from culture after CMV antigen stimulation. The TCR was taken from a human donor in good health (CMV status not recorded). Some clones in this sample may be carry-over from other donors' samples. Here the CDR3 DNA reads TGCAGTGCGAGCGGCGACGGAGCTAGCACAGATACGCAGTATTTT. Protein sequence: CSASGDGASTDTQYF.